This T cell receptor (beta chain) emerged from a study of T cells in Graves' hyperthyroidism and ophthalmopathy. Study context: Peripheral blood was collected at initial diagnosis, before any treatment. Study findings and constraints: Most thyroid clonotypes that were expanded above 0.001 also turned up in blood.

Patients were excluded for uncontrolled infection, other autoimmune disease, pregnancy or lactation. For the diagnoses, clinical symptoms, serum thyroxine and TRAb, thyroid ultrasound and orbital computed tomography were used. The CDR3 covers 11 residues. V lost 2 bases, J lost 11 bases, and 9 bases lay in between. Germline V gives CDR1 MNHNS, CDR2 SASEGT. Amplified regions were TCR beta CDR3 sequences from RNA transcripts. The HTBI primer set served for first-round RT-PCR of the TCR CDR3. TCRdb re-called the multiplex PCR reads through MiXCR, storing one row per CDR3 protein. The sample includes more than 300,000 distinct CDR3 sequences, around 20% of them seen just once. A word on this clonotype: Its antigen remains unidentified.

Input material: blood. The receptor's source is a man between 18 and 29 years old with Graves' ophthalmopathy. The chain employs TRBV6-1 and TRBJ1-1; D remains ambiguous. The CDR3 reads CASSELVSAFF. The CDR3 DNA reads TGTGCCAGCAGTGAACTGGTAAGCGCTTTCTTT.